Here is one T cell receptor (beta chain) with its context. CDR1 LNHDA and CDR2 SQIVND come from the germline V gene (reference sequence). V was trimmed by 5 bases and J by 4 bases, leaving 14 bases between them. The length of the CDR3 is 14 residues. These data originate in a study of blood T cell repertoires in COVID-19. Study-wide background: Sites in the United States, Italy and Spain provided acute and convalescent COVID-19 samples. In each case, the material was cDNA or gDNA derived from T cells, B-cell-depleted T cells, or PBMCs.

Clones were sequenced by immunoSEQ multiplex PCR, and TCRdb holds only the in-frame ones, with some missing. This table has roughly 100,000 clones, about 91% appearing once. This sequence originates from a human donor in a cohort sampled during active COVID-19. The specimen was peripheral blood. This rearrangement joins TRBV19 to TRBJ1-2; D perhaps matches TRBD1 (6 bases). CDR3 in amino acids: CASSPGGAVYGYTF. Here the CDR3 DNA reads TGTGCCAGTAGTCCGGGGGGCGCCGTCTATGGCTACACCTTC.